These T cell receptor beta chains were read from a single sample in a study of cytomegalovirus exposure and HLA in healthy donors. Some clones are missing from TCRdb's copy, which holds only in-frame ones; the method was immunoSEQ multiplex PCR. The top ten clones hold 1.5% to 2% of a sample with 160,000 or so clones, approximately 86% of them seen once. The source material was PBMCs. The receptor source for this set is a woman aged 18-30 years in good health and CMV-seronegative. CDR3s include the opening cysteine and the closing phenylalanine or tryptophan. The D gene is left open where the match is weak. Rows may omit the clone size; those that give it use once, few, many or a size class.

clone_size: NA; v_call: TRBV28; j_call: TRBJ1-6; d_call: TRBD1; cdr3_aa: CASSFIRQGRTPLHF; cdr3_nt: TGTGCCAGCAGTTTCATAAGACAGGGGAGGACACCCCTCCACTTT
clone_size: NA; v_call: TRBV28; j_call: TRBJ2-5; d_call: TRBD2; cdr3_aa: CASREGGAGGLQETQYF; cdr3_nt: TGTGCCAGCAGAGAGGGGGGCGCGGGGGGCCTGCAAGAGACCCAGTACTTC
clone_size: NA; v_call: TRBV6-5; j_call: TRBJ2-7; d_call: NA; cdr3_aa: CASSYYAGAAYEQYF; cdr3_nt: TGTGCCAGCAGTTACTATGCGGGGGCAGCCTACGAGCAGTACTTC
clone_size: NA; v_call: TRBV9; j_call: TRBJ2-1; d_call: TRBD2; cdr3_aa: CASSRTSGRASYNEQFF; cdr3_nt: TGTGCCAGCAGTCGGACTAGCGGGAGGGCCAGCTACAATGAGCAGTTCTTC
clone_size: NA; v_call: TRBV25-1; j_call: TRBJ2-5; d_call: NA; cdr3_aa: CASSELGGTYQETQYF; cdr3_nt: TGTGCCAGCAGTGAATTGGGCGGGACGTACCAAGAGACCCAGTACTTC
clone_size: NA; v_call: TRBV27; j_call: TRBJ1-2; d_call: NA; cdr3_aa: CASSLLNRGYFYGYTF; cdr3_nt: TGTGCCAGCAGTCTTTTAAATCGGGGTTATTTCTATGGCTACACCTTC
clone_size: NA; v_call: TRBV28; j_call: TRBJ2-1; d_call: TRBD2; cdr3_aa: CASSLRAGAYNEQFF; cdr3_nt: TGTGCCAGCAGTTTGCGGGCGGGGGCCTACAATGAGCAGTTCTTC
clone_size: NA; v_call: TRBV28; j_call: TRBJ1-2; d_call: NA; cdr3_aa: CASSSLAGGYGYTF; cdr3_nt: TGTGCCAGCAGTTCTTTGGCGGGAGGCTATGGCTACACCTTC
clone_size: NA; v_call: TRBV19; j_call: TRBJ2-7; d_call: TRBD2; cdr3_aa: CASRPSGGMYEQYF; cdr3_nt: TGTGCCAGTAGACCGAGCGGGGGGATGTACGAGCAGTACTTC
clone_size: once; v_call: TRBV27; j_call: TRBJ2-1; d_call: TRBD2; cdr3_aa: CASSFRGGPYNEQFF; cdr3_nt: TGTGCCAGCAGTTTCCGGGGGGGACCCTACAATGAGCAGTTCTTC
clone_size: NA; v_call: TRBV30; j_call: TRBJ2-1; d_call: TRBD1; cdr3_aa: CAWQGANSNNEQFF; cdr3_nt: TGTGCCTGGCAGGGGGCTAACTCGAACAATGAGCAGTTCTTC
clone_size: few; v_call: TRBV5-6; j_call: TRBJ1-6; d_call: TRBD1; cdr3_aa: CASSRDSLNSPLHF; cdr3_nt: TGTGCCAGCAGCCGGGACAGCCTCAATTCACCCCTCCACTTT
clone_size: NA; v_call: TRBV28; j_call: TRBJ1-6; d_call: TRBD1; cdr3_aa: CASRDRYSPLHF; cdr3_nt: TGTGCCAGCAGGGACAGGTATTCACCCCTCCACTTT
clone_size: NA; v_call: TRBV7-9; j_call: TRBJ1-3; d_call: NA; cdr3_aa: CASSPSDRRSGNTIYF; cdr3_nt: TGTGCCAGCAGCCCATCGGACAGACGCTCTGGAAACACCATATATTTT
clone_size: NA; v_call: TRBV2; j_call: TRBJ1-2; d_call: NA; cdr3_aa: CASRADSPTDYGYTF; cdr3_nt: TGTGCCAGCAGGGCGGACTCGCCCACGGACTATGGCTACACCTTC
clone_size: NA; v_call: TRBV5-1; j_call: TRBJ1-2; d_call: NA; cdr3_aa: CASSPRGLGYTF; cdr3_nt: TGCGCCAGCAGTCCGCGGGGGCTTGGCTACACCTTC
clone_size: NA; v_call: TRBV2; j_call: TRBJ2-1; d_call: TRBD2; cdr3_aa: CASQTSWNHNEQFF; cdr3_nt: TGTGCCAGCCAGACTAGCTGGAATCACAATGAGCAGTTCTTC
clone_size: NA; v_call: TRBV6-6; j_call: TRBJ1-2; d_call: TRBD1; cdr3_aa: CASSYSGTDYGYTF; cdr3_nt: TGTGCCAGCAGTTACTCGGGGACAGACTATGGCTACACCTTC
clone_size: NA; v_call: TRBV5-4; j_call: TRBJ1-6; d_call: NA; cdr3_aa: CASSQGQDLLHF; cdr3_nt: TGTGCCAGCAGTCAGGGTCAGGATCTCCTCCACTTT
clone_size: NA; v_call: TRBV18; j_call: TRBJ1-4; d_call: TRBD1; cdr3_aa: CASSPQGTVNEKLFF; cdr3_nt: TGTGCCAGCTCACCACAGGGGACAGTCAATGAAAAACTGTTTTTT
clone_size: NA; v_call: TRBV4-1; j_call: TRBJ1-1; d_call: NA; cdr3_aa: CASSQEGDASVSTEAFF; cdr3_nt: TGCGCCAGCAGCCAAGAGGGAGATGCCTCGGTCAGCACTGAAGCTTTCTTT
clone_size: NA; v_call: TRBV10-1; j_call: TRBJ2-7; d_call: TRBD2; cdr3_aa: CASSPSGRGSHSYEQYF; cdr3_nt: TGCGCCAGCAGCCCTAGCGGGAGGGGCAGTCATTCCTACGAGCAGTACTTC
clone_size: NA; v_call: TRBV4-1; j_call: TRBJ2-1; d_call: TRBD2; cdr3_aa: CASSQPGGQQFF; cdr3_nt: TGCGCCAGCAGCCAACCGGGGGGGCAGCAGTTCTTC
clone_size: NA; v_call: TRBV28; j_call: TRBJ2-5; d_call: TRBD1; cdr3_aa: CASTGGPQETQYF; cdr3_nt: TGTGCCAGCACAGGGGGCCCCCAAGAGACCCAGTACTTC
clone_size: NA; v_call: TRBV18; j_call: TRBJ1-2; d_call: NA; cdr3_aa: CASSPEGNYGYTF; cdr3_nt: TGTGCCAGCTCACCAGAGGGAAACTATGGCTACACCTTC
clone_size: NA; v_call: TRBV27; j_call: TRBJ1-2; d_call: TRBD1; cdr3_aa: CASSPTGTGAYGYTF; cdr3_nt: TGTGCCAGCAGTCCCACCGGGACAGGCGCTTATGGCTACACCTTC
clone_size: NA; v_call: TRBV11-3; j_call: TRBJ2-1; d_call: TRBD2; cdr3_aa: CASSLAAGGYNEQFF; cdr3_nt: TGTGCCAGCAGCTTAGCGGCGGGGGGGTACAATGAGCAGTTCTTC
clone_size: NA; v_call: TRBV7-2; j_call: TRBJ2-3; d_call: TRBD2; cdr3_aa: CASSLRGQRGWGDTQYF; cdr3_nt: TGTGCCAGCAGCTTACGGGGTCAGCGGGGGTGGGGAGATACGCAGTATTTT
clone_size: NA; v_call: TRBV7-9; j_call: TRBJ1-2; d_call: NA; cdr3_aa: CASSDLAYGYTF; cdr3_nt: TGTGCCAGCAGCGATTTAGCCTATGGCTACACCTTC
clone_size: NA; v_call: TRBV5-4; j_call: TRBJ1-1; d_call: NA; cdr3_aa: CASSPRPFIDRPNTEAFF; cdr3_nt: TGTGCCAGCAGCCCTAGACCTTTCATCGACAGACCGAACACTGAAGCTTTCTTT
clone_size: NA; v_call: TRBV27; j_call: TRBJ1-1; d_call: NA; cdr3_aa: CASSLVGATEAFF; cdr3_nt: TGTGCCAGCAGTCTAGTGGGGGCCACTGAAGCTTTCTTT
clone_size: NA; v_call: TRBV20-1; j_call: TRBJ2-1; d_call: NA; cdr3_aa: CSALDNEQFF; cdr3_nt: TGCAGTGCTCTAGACAATGAGCAGTTCTTC
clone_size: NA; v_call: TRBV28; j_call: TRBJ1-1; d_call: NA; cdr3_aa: CASSLPVNTEAFF; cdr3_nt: TGTGCCAGCAGTTTGCCAGTGAACACTGAAGCTTTCTTT
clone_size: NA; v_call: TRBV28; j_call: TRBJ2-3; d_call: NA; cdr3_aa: CASTPQGDTQYF; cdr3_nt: TGTGCCAGCACCCCACAGGGTGATACGCAGTATTTT
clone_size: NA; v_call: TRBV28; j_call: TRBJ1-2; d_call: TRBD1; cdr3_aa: CASSRDGTVYGYTF; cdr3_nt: TGTGCCAGCAGTCGTGACGGGACAGTCTATGGCTACACCTTC
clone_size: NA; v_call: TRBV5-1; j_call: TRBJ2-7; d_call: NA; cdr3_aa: CASSLVGHHYEQYF; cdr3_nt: TGCGCCAGCAGCTTGGTGGGACATCACTACGAGCAGTACTTC
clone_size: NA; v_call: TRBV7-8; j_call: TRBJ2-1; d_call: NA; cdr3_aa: CASSIRTAGRSRRSEQFF; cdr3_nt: TGTGCCAGCAGCATCCGGACAGCCGGTAGATCTAGACGGAGTGAGCAGTTCTTC
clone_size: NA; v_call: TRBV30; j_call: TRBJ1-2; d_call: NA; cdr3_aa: CAWRGHSFYGYTF; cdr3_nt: TGTGCCTGGAGGGGACACAGTTTCTATGGCTACACCTTC
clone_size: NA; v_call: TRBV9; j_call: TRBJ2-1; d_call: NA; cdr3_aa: CASSVEGGPYNEQFF; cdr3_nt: TGTGCCAGCAGCGTAGAGGGAGGACCTTACAATGAGCAGTTCTTC
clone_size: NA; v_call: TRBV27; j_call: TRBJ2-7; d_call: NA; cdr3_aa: CASRSPAGGRKQYF; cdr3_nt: TGTGCCAGCAGGTCCCCTGCCGGGGGTAGGAAGCAGTACTTC
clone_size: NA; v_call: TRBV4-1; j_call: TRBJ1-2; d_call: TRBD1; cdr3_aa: CASSQVPRGRFYGYTF; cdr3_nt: TGCGCCAGCAGCCAAGTTCCCAGGGGGCGATTCTATGGCTACACCTTC
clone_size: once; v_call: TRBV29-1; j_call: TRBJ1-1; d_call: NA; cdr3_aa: CSIIVVSSTEAFF; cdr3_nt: TGCAGCATAATTGTGGTCTCGAGCACTGAAGCTTTCTTT
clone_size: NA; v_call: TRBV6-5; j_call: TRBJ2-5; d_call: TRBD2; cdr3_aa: CASSSRAGVRETQYF; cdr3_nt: TGTGCCAGCAGTTCCCGAGCGGGAGTACGGGAGACCCAGTACTTC
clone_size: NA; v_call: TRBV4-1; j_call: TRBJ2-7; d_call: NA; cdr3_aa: CASSQAGDVGYEQYF; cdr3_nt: TGCGCCAGCAGCCAAGCAGGGGATGTAGGCTACGAGCAGTACTTC
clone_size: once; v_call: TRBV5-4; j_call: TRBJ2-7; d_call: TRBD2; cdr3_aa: CASSSTTGTSGRDAYEQYF; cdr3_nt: TGTGCCAGCAGCTCGACGACCGGGACTAGCGGGAGAGATGCCTACGAGCAGTACTTC